This record looks at one T cell receptor beta chain sequence and its context. The data derive from a study of T cell responses to AZD1222 COVID-19 vaccine. Data came from immunoSEQ multiplex PCR; TCRdb stores just in-frame clones and leaves some out. The sample contains 150,000 or so clones, just under 95% of which appear only once. The CDR3 consists of 14 residues. Trimming took 4 bases from V and 8 from J, leaving 17 bases between them. In germline, CDR1 is ENHRY, CDR2 SYGVKD. Material: peripheral blood, obtained on day 0 of AZD1222 vaccination. This sequence originates from an adult in good health. The chain combines TRBV10-3 with TRBJ1-2; tentative D call: TRBD1 (5 bases). CDR3 nucleotides: TGTGCCATCAGTGGTCGGACATTGGGCGGGGGCTACACCTTC. Translating gives CAISGRTLGGGYTF.